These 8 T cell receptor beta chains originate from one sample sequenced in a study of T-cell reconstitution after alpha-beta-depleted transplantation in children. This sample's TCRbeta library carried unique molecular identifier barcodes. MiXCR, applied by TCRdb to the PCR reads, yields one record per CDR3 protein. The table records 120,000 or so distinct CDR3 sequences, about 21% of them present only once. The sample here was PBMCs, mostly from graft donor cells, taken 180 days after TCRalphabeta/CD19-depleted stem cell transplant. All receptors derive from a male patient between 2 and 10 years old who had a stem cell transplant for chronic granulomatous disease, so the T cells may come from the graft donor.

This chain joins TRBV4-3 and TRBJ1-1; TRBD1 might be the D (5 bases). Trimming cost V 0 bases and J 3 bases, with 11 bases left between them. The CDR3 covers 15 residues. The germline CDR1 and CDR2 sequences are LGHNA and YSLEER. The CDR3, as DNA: TGCGCCAGCAGCCAAGATTCAGGGAGGGACACTGAAGCTTTCTTT. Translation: CASSQDSGRDTEAFF.

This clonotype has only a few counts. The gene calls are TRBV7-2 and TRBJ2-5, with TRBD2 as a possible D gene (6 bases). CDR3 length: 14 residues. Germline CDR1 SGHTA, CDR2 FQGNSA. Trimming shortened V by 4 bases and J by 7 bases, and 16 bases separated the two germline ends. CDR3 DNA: TGTGCCAGCAGCTCGGAGGGCCGGGTACGGACCCAGTACTTC. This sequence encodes CASSSEGRVRTQYF.

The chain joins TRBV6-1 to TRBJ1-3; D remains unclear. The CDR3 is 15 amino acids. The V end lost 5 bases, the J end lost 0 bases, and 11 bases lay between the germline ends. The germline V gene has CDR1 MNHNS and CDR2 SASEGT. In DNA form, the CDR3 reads TGTGCCAGCAGTCAAGGAGACCTCTCTGGAAACACCATATATTTT. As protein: CASSQGDLSGNTIYF.

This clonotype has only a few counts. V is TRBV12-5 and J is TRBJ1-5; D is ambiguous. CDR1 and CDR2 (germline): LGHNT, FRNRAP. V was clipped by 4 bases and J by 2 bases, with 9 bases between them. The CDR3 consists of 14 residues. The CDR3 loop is CASGSPGRNQPQHF. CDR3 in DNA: TGTGCTAGTGGTTCTCCGGGCCGCAATCAGCCCCAGCATTTT.

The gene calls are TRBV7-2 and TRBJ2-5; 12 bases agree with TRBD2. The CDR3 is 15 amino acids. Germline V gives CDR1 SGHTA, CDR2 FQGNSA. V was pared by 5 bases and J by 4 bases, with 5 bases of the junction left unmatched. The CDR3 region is CASSPRTSGIETQYF. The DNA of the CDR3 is TGTGCCAGCAGCCCCAGGACTAGCGGGATAGAGACCCAGTACTTC.

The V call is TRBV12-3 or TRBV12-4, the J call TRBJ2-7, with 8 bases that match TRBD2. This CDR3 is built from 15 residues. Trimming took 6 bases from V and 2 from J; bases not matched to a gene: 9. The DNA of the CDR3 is TGTGCCAGCAGCCTAAGAGGCGGGGGGACCTACGAGCAGTACTTC. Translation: CASSLRGGGTYEQYF.

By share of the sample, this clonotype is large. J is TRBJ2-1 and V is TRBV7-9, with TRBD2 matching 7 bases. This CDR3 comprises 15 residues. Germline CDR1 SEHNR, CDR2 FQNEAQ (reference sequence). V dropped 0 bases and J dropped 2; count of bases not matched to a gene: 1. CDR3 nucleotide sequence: TGTGCCAGCAGCTTAGCGGGAGGGCCCTACAATGAGCAGTTCTTC. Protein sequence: CASSLAGGPYNEQFF. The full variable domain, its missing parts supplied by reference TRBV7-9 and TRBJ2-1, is DTGVSQNPRHKITKRGQNVTFRCDPISEHNRLYWYRQTLGQGPEFLTYFQNEAQLEKSRLLSDRFSAERPKGSFSTLEIQRTEQGDSAMYLCASSLAGGPYNEQFFGPGTRLTVL.

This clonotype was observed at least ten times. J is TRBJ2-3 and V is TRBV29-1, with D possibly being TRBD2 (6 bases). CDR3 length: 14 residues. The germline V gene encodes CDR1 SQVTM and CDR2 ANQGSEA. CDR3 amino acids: CNNNIRGTTDTQYF. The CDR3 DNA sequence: TGCAACAACAACATCCGGGGGACCACAGATACGCAGTATTTT.